A selection of T cell receptor beta chains follows, all from one sample in a study of CXCR3-negative and CXCR3-positive naive CD8 T cells. TCRdb reanalyzed the 5' RACE reads and collapses them to one entry per CDR3 protein, without DNA. This listing includes over 70,000 distinct CDR3 sequences. The sequencing sample was made of naive CXCR3+ CD8+ T cells from blood. These receptors all stem from a human donor in good health. Some clones in this sample may be carry-over from other donors' samples. The CDR3 runs from the conserved cysteine through the conserved F or W. Each record gives: J gene, V gene, CDR3 protein.

TRBJ2-3	TRBV11-1	CASSWQGGTDTQYF
TRBJ2-2	TRBV14	CASSHAIGGELFF
TRBJ1-5	TRBV28	CASSIIGFSNQPQHF
TRBJ2-4	TRBV28	CASSFTRGVGQYF
TRBJ2-1	TRBV28	CASRGSGVEQFF
TRBJ1-1	TRBV5-1	CASSPPTRGTEAFF
TRBJ2-3	TRBV7-6	CASSSLAGVNLTQYF
TRBJ1-5	TRBV15	CATSGWTGDQPQHF
TRBJ2-1	TRBV7-6	CASSLVSGAPFYNEQFF
TRBJ2-1	TRBV18	CASSPPGVREGLPNNEQFF
TRBJ2-4	TRBV28	CASSFPGVRAKNIQYF
TRBJ2-5	TRBV5-5	CASSFELYQETQYF
TRBJ1-5	TRBV15	CATSRATGTGVSSQPQHF